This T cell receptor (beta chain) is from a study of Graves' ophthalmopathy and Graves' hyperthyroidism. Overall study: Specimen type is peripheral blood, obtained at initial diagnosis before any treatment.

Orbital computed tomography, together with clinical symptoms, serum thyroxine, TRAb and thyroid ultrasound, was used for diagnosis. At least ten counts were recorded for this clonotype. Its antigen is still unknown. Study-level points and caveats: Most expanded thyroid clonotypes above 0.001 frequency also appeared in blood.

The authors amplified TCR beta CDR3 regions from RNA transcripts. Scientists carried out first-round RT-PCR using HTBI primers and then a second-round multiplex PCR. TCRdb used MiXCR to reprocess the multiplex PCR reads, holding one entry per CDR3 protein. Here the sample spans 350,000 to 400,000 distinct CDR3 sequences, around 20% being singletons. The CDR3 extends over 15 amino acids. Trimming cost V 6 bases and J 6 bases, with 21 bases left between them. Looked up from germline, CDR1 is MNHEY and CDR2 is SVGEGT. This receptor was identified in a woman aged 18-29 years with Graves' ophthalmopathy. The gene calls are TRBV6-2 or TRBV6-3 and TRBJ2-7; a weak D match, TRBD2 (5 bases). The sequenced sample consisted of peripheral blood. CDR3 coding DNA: TGTGCCAGCAGAGGAGAGGGCCCGATGTACAGCGAGCAGTACTTC. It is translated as CASRGEGPMYSEQYF.